A single sample gave rise to the 11 T cell receptor beta chains below, sequenced in a study of tumor-infiltrating lymphocytes in oesophageal squamous cell carcinoma. TCRdb re-derived calls from the PCR reads in MiXCR, one entry per CDR3 protein. This table has more than 8,000 distinct CDR3 sequences, roughly 60% appearing once. The sequenced material came from esophageal tumor tissue. Receptors originate from a female donor with esophageal squamous cell carcinoma.

As to this clonotype: Given the absence of the conserved phenylalanine or tryptophan at the CDR3 end, a read error is likely. It is unclear where the CDR3 begins or ends on the DNA, so no DNA is shown, and the CDR3 is as TCRdb lists it. The chain carries TRBV7-2 and TRBJ2-3; TRBD2 is the table's D call and was not checked against the DNA. CDR1 and CDR2 from the germline V gene are SGHTA and FQGNSA. The CDR3 is made up of 19 amino acids, end residues included. The CDR3 here is CASSLDGASGSISEQFFGP.

This clonotype was seen at least ten times. This chain links TRBV2 with TRBJ1-3; D not certain. This CDR3 region has 14 residues. Trimming cost V 3 bases and J 0 bases, with 6 bases left between them. Germline V CDR1 and CDR2: SNHLY, FYNNEI. Here the CDR3 DNA reads TGTGCCAGCAGTGATGACTTCTCTGGAAACACCATATATTTT. This encodes CASSDDFSGNTIYF.

The chain uses TRBV28 and TRBJ2-3; D unclear. The V end lost 3 bases, the J end lost 2 bases, and 6 bases lay between the germline ends. The CDR3 is made up of 13 amino acids. Germline V gives CDR1 MDHEN, CDR2 SYDVKM. The CDR3 here is CASSFGFTDTQYF. DNA for the CDR3: TGTGCCAGCAGTTTTGGTTTCACAGATACGCAGTATTTT.

J is TRBJ2-3 and V is TRBV11-2; 7 bases fit TRBD1. Germline CDR1 is SGHAT and CDR2 is FQNNGV. V was pared by 4 bases and J by 5 bases, with 9 bases of the junction left unmatched. CDR3 length: 15 amino acids. The CDR3 DNA follows: TGTGCCAGCAGCTGGGGGACAGCCCTCGGAGATACGCAGTATTTT. Translated, it gives CASSWGTALGDTQYF.

This chain joins TRBV12-3 or TRBV12-4 and TRBJ2-4; D possibly matches TRBD1 or TRBD2 (5 bases each). Gene TRBJ2-5 matches the end of the DNA better, so the J call may be wrong. This CDR3 has 13 amino acids. The CDR3 coding sequence is TGTGCCAGCAGTTTAGAAGAGGGGGAGACCCAGTACTTC. Protein sequence: CASSLEEGETQYF.

The CDR3 nucleotides are TGTGCCAGCAGTTTGGGACTCACTGAAGCTTTCTTT. It is translated as CASSLGLTEAFF. V and J are TRBV12-3 or TRBV12-4 and TRBJ1-1, with D possibly matching TRBD1 (5 bases). V was shortened by 3 bases and J by 4 bases, with 6 bases between the two germline ends. The CDR3 has 12 amino acids.

In its sample, this clonotype was seen a few times. The genes are TRBV7-8 and TRBJ2-6; D possibly corresponds to TRBD2 (5 bases). This CDR3 has 18 amino acids. Germline CDR1 is SGHVS and CDR2 is FQNEAQ. The germline V and J ends were trimmed by 2 bases and 1 base, with 15 bases remaining between them. The CDR3 sequence is CASSLRGLDFSGANVLTF. The CDR3 coding sequence is TGTGCCAGCAGCTTACGAGGGCTGGATTTTTCTGGGGCCAACGTCCTGACTTTC.

The chain carries TRBV7-9 and TRBJ2-3, with D perhaps matching TRBD1 or TRBD2 (6 bases each). The J call may be mistaken, given a closer DNA end match to TRBJ2-1. The CDR3 loop spans 13 amino acids. CDR1 and CDR2 (germline): SEHNR, FQNEAQ (reference sequence). The CDR3 DNA reads as TGTGCCAGCAGCATGGGGGGCCCAGAGACCCAGTTCTTC. Protein sequence: CASSMGGPETQFF.

The genes are TRBV7-6 and TRBJ2-4, with no clear D. The CDR3 length is 15 residues. Germline V gene sequence: CDR1 SGHVS, CDR2 FNYEAQ. The ends were cut back, 0 bases at V and 13 bases at J, with 19 bases in the middle. The CDR3 protein is CASSLAAESYNEQYF. For the CDR3, the DNA is TGTGCCAGCAGCTTAGCGGCGGAATCCTACAATGAGCAGTACTTC. The entire variable domain, with the rest obtained from reference TRBV7-6 and TRBJ2-4, is as follows: GAGVSQSPRYKVTKRGQDVALRCDPISGHVSLYWYRQALGQGPEFLTYFNYEAQQDKSGLPNDRFSAERPEGSISTLTIQRTEQRDSAMYRCASSLAAESYNEQYFGAGTRLSVL.

This clonotype showed up many times. The rearrangement uses TRBV28 and TRBJ1-2; 7 bases map to TRBD1. The CDR3 is 12 amino acids. Losses at the gene ends were 10 bases for V and 1 base for J; bases not matched to a gene: 3. Germline CDR1 reads MDHEN; CDR2 reads SYDVKM. The CDR3 sequence: CANGDSNYGYTF. CDR3 nucleotide sequence: TGTGCCAACGGGGACAGTAACTATGGCTACACCTTC.

For this clonotype: This likely comes from a read error, as the CDR3 has no conserved phenylalanine or tryptophan at its end. The rearrangement links TRBV7-9 to TRBJ2-3; D is possibly TRBD2 (6 bases). Germline values: CDR1 SEHNR, CDR2 FQNEAQ (reference sequence). This CDR3 has 15 residues. V dropped 5 bases and J dropped 1 base, with 13 bases sitting between them. As DNA, the CDR3 is TGTGCCAGCAGCCTGCGGGGAAGGGGCACAGATACGCAGTATTTG. It yields the protein CASSLRGRGTDTQYL.